Each of the 27 T cell receptor beta chains below was sequenced from the same sample in a study of shared clonotypes between healthy human individuals. Naive CD8 cells, CD45RO-negative and positively selected for CCR7, excluded terminally differentiated effector memory CD45RA+ cells. TCRdb's table, derived via immunoSEQ multiplex PCR, lists solely in-frame clones and lacks some. The data show roughly 2.1 million clones, 93% seen once. Sequenced material: naive CD8+ T cells from PBMCs. The receptors come from a man in his late teens or twenties in good health. Some clones in this sample may be carry-over from other donors' samples.

The gene calls are TRBV12-5 and TRBJ2-1; D may correspond to TRBD1 or TRBD2 (5 bases each). Germline V lookup: CDR1 LGHNT, CDR2 FRNRAP. The CDR3 totals 16 residues. Trimming cost V 1 base and J 4 bases, with 14 bases left between them. The CDR3 region is CASGLGPEGIYNEQFF. As DNA, the CDR3 is TGTGCTAGTGGTTTGGGACCAGAGGGGATATACAATGAGCAGTTCTTC.

The chain employs TRBV4-1 and TRBJ2-1, with D perhaps matching TRBD1 (6 bases). The germline CDR1 and CDR2 sequences are MGHRA and YSYEKL. The CDR3 loop spans 17 amino acids. The ends were cut back, 4 bases at V and 1 base at J, with 17 bases in the middle. CDR3 coding DNA: TGCGCCAGCAGCCCTCCGGTAGGACAGCGATCCTACAATGAGCAGTTCTTC. This translates into CASSPPVGQRSYNEQFF.

The CDR3 region is CASSHRTRGDQFF. The CDR3 DNA sequence: TGCGCCAGCAGCCACCGGACTAGGGGTGACCAGTTCTTC. The V gene is TRBV4-1, the J gene TRBJ2-1, with TRBD2 matching 7 bases. In germline, CDR1 is MGHRA, CDR2 YSYEKL. V dropped 3 bases and J dropped 13; count of bases not matched to a gene: 9. The CDR3 spans 13 residues.

The chain employs TRBV9 and TRBJ2-7; the match to TRBD1 covers 7 bases. CDR1 is SGDLS and CDR2 is YYNGEE in the germline V gene. This CDR3 comprises 15 residues. Unmatched junction bases numbered 5, after V lost 2 bases and J lost 0 bases. The CDR3 nucleotides are TGTGCCAGCAGCGTCGGGACAGCTAACTCCTACGAGCAGTACTTC. Residues: CASSVGTANSYEQYF.

The chain combines TRBV27 with TRBJ1-5; a weak D match, TRBD1 (5 bases). The CDR3 has 14 residues. Germline loops: CDR1 MNHEY, CDR2 SMNVEV (reference sequence). Trimming removed 8 bases from V and 2 bases from J, with 13 bases in between. CDR3 residues: CASVGGLGNQPQHF. DNA of the CDR3: TGTGCCAGCGTCGGGGGTCTGGGCAATCAGCCCCAGCATTTT.

This rearrangement joins TRBV4-1 to TRBJ1-5; 8 bases fit TRBD1. The germline V gene has CDR1 MGHRA and CDR2 YSYEKL. Germline trimming cut 1 base from V and 5 bases from J; bases unmatched to any gene: 7. The CDR3 is 16 amino acids. CDR3 bases: TGCGCCAGCAGCCAAGTCCCCCCAGGGGGCGATCAGCCCCAGCATTTT. This translates into CASSQVPPGGDQPQHF.

As regards this clone: The junction and the germline gene differ at one end; a read error may be behind it. V is TRBV7-2 and J is TRBJ2-1, with D hard to call. This CDR3 has 11 amino acids. CDR1 is SGHTA, CDR2 FQGNSA, per germline. The CDR3 loop reads CASSLLGVKVF. In nucleotides, the CDR3 is TGTGCCAGCAGCTTATTGGGTGTTAAGGTCTTC.

This rearrangement joins TRBV27 to TRBJ2-1; tentatively, D is TRBD2 (5 bases). The V end was cut by 1 base, the J end by 9 bases, with 22 bases between. This CDR3 has 17 amino acids. Looked up from germline, CDR1 is MNHEY and CDR2 is SMNVEV (reference sequence). Here the CDR3 DNA reads TGTGCCAGCAGTTTATATGTTGTGGGAGCCACTTCGACTGAGCAGTTCTTC. Translated, it gives CASSLYVVGATSTEQFF.

This chain connects TRBV29-1 to TRBJ2-1, with 9 bases matching TRBD2. The CDR3 has 14 residues. Germline lookup yields CDR1 SQVTM and CDR2 ANQGSEA. Losses at the gene ends were 2 bases for V and 9 bases for J; bases not matched to a gene: 8. In DNA, the CDR3 is TGCAGCGTTGAACCGGCTTGGCGGGAGGGTGAGCAGTTCTTC. Its protein is CSVEPAWREGEQFF.

The chain joins TRBV27 to TRBJ2-7, with a possible D match to TRBD2 (6 bases). The germline V gene encodes CDR1 MNHEY and CDR2 SMNVEV (reference sequence). The CDR3 length is 15 residues. The V end was cut by 5 bases, the J end by 7 bases, with 21 bases between. CDR3 protein: CASSPQEGSAKEQYF. The CDR3 coding sequence is TGTGCCAGCAGTCCCCAGGAGGGGAGCGCGAAGGAGCAGTACTTC.

Concerning this clone itself: Different DNA sequences within this sample yield the same CDR3. The chain employs TRBV30 and TRBJ1-4, with D uncertain. The CDR3 length is 11 residues. Germline CDR1 GTSNPN, CDR2 SVGIG (reference sequence). With 3 bases removed from V and 8 bases from J, the gap between germline ends came to 7 bases. The CDR3 sequence: CAWSVLEKLFF. In DNA form, the CDR3 reads TGTGCCTGGAGCGTTTTAGAAAAACTGTTTTTT.

V gene TRBV5-4 combines with J gene TRBJ1-1; D is perhaps TRBD1 (6 bases). This CDR3 spans 14 amino acids. From germline, CDR1 is SGHNT and CDR2 YYREEE (reference sequence). V lost 2 bases and J lost 6, with 14 bases in between. CDR3: CASSFFGGLAEAFF. CDR3 nucleotide sequence: TGTGCCAGCAGCTTCTTCGGGGGCTTAGCTGAAGCTTTCTTT.

The J gene is TRBJ2-5, the V gene TRBV27, with 7 nucleotides matching TRBD2. Looked up from germline, CDR1 is MNHEY and CDR2 is SMNVEV (reference sequence). There are 16 residues in the CDR3. V was pared by 5 bases and J by 2 bases, with 11 bases of the junction left unmatched. The chain's CDR3 is CASSPSRGEWQETQYF. The CDR3 DNA is TGTGCCAGCAGTCCCTCCCGGGGGGAGTGGCAAGAGACCCAGTACTTC.

V gene TRBV6-6 combines with J gene TRBJ2-2; D possibly corresponds to TRBD1 (7 bases). V was cut by 2 bases and J by 4 bases, with 14 bases left in between. CDR1 is MNHNY, CDR2 SVGAGI, per germline (reference sequence). The CDR3 has 16 amino acids. This CDR3 reads CASSYTPQGGTGELFF. DNA of the CDR3: TGTGCCAGCAGTTACACCCCCCAGGGGGGCACCGGGGAGCTGTTTTTT.

V usage is TRBV19 and J usage is TRBJ1-1; TRBD1 matches at 10 bases. Germline V CDR1 and CDR2: LNHDA, SQIVND (reference sequence). The V segment lost 2 bases and the J segment 1 base; nucleotides outside the gene matches: 7. There are 17 residues in the CDR3. This CDR3 is CASSILPTGGRNTEAFF. CDR3 sequence (DNA): TGTGCCAGTAGTATACTTCCGACAGGGGGCAGGAACACTGAAGCTTTCTTT.

V gene TRBV5-1 combines with J gene TRBJ1-1, with 7 bases matching TRBD1. The CDR3 contains 16 residues. The V gene's germline CDR1 is SGHRS and CDR2 YFSETQ. V was pared by 1 base and J by 4 bases, with 10 bases of the junction left unmatched. CDR3 amino acids: CASSLNRAQGVTEAFF. The CDR3 DNA reads TGCGCCAGCAGCTTGAACCGGGCCCAGGGGGTCACTGAAGCTTTCTTT.

This clone has a single count. V usage is TRBV13 and J usage is TRBJ1-3, with D possibly TRBD1 on 5 matching bases. Germline-derived CDR1 and CDR2 are PRHDT and FYEKMQ (reference sequence). CDR3 length: 15 amino acids. Trimming pared 4 bases from V and 1 base from J, leaving 11 bases between. This CDR3 reads CASSSGRDSGNTIYF. The CDR3 DNA sequence: TGTGCCAGCAGCTCAGGCAGGGATTCTGGAAACACCATATATTTT.

V is TRBV9 and J is TRBJ2-3; TRBD2 aligns across 9 bases. The junction had 8 bases not matched to a gene; V was cut back by 2 bases and J by 4 bases. The CDR3 is made up of 16 amino acids. From germline, CDR1 is SGDLS and CDR2 YYNGEE. The CDR3 spells CASSVGGTSFSDTQYF. Here the CDR3 DNA reads TGTGCCAGCAGCGTGGGCGGGACTAGCTTCTCAGATACGCAGTATTTT.

This sequence joins TRBV4-3 and TRBJ2-1; TRBD2 matches at 9 bases. Germline CDR1 LGHNA, CDR2 YSLEER. The V and J ends lost 0 bases and 6 bases, in that order; junction bases with no gene match: 12. The CDR3 covers 18 residues. CDR3 coding DNA: TGCGCCAGCAGCCAAGATGAAGAGCGGGAGGCGGGGGCCAATGAGCAGTTCTTC. Its protein is CASSQDEEREAGANEQFF.

This clone showed up just once. The chain couples TRBV7-9 to TRBJ2-1; maybe TRBD2 (5 bases). The germline V gene has CDR1 SEHNR and CDR2 FQNEAQ (reference sequence). The CDR3 runs 11 residues. Trimming shortened V by 7 bases and J by 10 bases, and 11 bases separated the two germline ends. In DNA form, the CDR3 reads TGTGCCAGCACCCCCAGCGGCGAGCAGTTCTTC. Translated: CASTPSGEQFF.

The rearrangement links TRBV25-1 to TRBJ1-5; D is undetermined. In germline, CDR1 is MGHDK, CDR2 SYGVNS. Trimming cost V 2 bases and J 16 bases, with 15 bases left between them. The CDR3 runs to 12 residues. CDR3 sequence: CASSEASGTRHF. Written as DNA, the CDR3 is TGTGCCAGCAGTGAAGCATCAGGAACCCGACATTTT.

The chain uses TRBV9 and TRBJ2-4, with 7 positions matching TRBD1. Germline CDR1 and CDR2: SGDLS and YYNGEE. The CDR3 sequence is 17 residues long. Unmatched junction bases numbered 11, after V lost 4 bases and J lost 1 base. CDR3: CASSPTDSRGAKNIQYF. CDR3 DNA: TGTGCCAGCAGCCCCACGGACTCCAGGGGGGCCAAAAACATTCAGTACTTC. Full variable domain (outside the CDR3, taken from reference TRBV9 and TRBJ2-4): DSGVTQTPKHLITATGQRVTLRCSPRSGDLSVYWYQQSLDQGLQFLIQYYNGEERAKGNILERFSAQQFPDLHSELNLSSLELGDSALYFCASSPTDSRGAKNIQYFGAGTRLSVL.

A remark on this clone: This same CDR3 is encoded by further DNA sequences in the sample. V and J are TRBV19 and TRBJ1-1, with D unclear. Germline assignment: CDR1 LNHDA and CDR2 SQIVND (reference sequence). The CDR3 runs 13 residues. Trimming shortened V by 1 base and J by 5 bases, and 8 bases separated the two germline ends. For the CDR3, the DNA is TGTGCCAGTAGTATAGGGGTAAGGACTGAAGCTTTCTTT. Protein: CASSIGVRTEAFF.

In this sample, this clone turned up once. The gene calls are TRBV15 and TRBJ2-6; tentative D call: TRBD1 (6 bases). In germline, CDR1 is LNHNV, CDR2 YYDKDF (reference sequence). V dropped 8 bases and J dropped 5 bases, with 13 bases sitting between them. The CDR3 is 14 amino acids. The CDR3 sequence is CATAVWGRANVLTF. As DNA, the CDR3 is TGTGCCACCGCGGTTTGGGGGCGGGCCAACGTCCTGACTTTC.

The CDR3 loop reads CASSTVSRENAYEQYF. CDR3 nucleotides: TGTGCCAGCAGCACGGTCTCCAGGGAGAACGCCTACGAGCAGTACTTC. The chain joins TRBV7-3 to TRBJ2-7; either TRBD1 or TRBD2 may fit D (5 bases each). Germline-derived CDR1 and CDR2 are SGHTA and FQGTGA. The CDR3 extends over 16 amino acids. The V end lost 5 bases, the J end lost 2 bases, and 19 bases lay between the germline ends.

V gene TRBV7-9 combines with J gene TRBJ2-3; D is uncertain. CDR1 and CDR2 from the germline V gene are SEHNR and FQNEAQ (reference sequence). The CDR3 loop spans 13 amino acids. Between the trimmed V and J ends, which lost 5 bases and 6 bases, there was a span of 12 bases. The CDR3 is CASSGPARDTQYF. CDR3 sequence (DNA): TGTGCCAGCAGCGGCCCTGCCCGGGATACGCAGTATTTT.

This rearrangement joins TRBV28 to TRBJ2-1; 8 nucleotides line up with TRBD2. With 7 bases clipped from V and 6 bases from J, the junction kept 14 bases outside the gene matches. The CDR3 sequence is 16 residues long. Germline CDR1 MDHEN, CDR2 SYDVKM. The CDR3 loop reads CASTTPGLAPVNEQFF. CDR3 sequence (DNA): TGTGCCAGCACGACCCCAGGACTAGCCCCCGTCAATGAGCAGTTCTTC.